Following are 31 T cell receptor beta chains from one sample sequenced in a study of blood T cell repertoires in COVID-19. Sequencing was performed with immunoSEQ multiplex PCR; in TCRdb, only in-frame clones are kept and a portion is missing. The table shows under 70,000 clones, with 90% occurring only once. Sequenced: peripheral blood. Source of these receptors: a man aged 55 to 70 with active COVID-19.

The chain has TRBV4-3 and TRBJ2-7; D is ambiguous. The CDR3 spans 15 residues. The V end lost 0 bases, the J end lost 0 bases, and 9 bases lay between the germline ends. Germline CDR1 reads LGHNA; CDR2 reads YSLEER. The CDR3 DNA reads as TGCGCCAGCAGCCAAGATTCAGGTTACTCCTACGAGCAGTACTTC. This sequence encodes CASSQDSGYSYEQYF.

This chain links TRBV9 with TRBJ2-1; tentative D call: TRBD1 (6 bases). Deletions cut 0 bases from V and 1 base from J, with 14 bases between. Germline V gene lookup returns CDR1 SGDLS and CDR2 YYNGEE. This CDR3 is built from 17 residues. CDR3: CASSVDPRGRSYNEQFF. The DNA of the CDR3 is TGTGCCAGCAGCGTAGACCCCAGGGGACGATCCTACAATGAGCAGTTCTTC.

The rearrangement links TRBV28 to TRBJ1-5, with TRBD1 matching over 7 bases. The CDR3 is 17 amino acids. The germline gives CDR1 MDHEN, CDR2 SYDVKM. The junction had 12 bases not matched to a gene; V was cut back by 2 bases and J by 5 bases. CDR3: CASSLGGGRRTHQPQHF. The CDR3 DNA sequence: TGTGCCAGCAGTTTAGGAGGGGGCAGGAGGACCCATCAGCCCCAGCATTTT.

This clone was detected only once. The V and J genes are TRBV27 and TRBJ2-7; the D is unclear. The germline V gene encodes CDR1 MNHEY and CDR2 SMNVEV (reference sequence). V dropped 6 bases and J dropped 2 bases, with 17 bases sitting between them. This CDR3 is built from 15 residues. CDR3 nucleotides: TGTGCCAGCAGACGCCGGCCAGGCCCACCCTACGAGCAGTACTTC. This encodes CASRRRPGPPYEQYF.

The rearrangement joins TRBV30 to TRBJ2-1; 7 bases fit TRBD2. Germline loops: CDR1 GTSNPN, CDR2 SVGIG (reference sequence). After removal of 0 bases from V and 3 bases from J, the junction contained 8 bases not matched to a gene. This CDR3 is 16 amino acids long. CDR3 protein: CAWSVQVREYYNEQFF. Here the CDR3 DNA reads TGTGCCTGGAGTGTACAGGTGCGGGAGTACTACAATGAGCAGTTCTTC.

The rearrangement joins TRBV19 to TRBJ1-6; 10 bases align to TRBD1. This CDR3 spans 16 amino acids. V lost 1 base to trimming and J lost 11 bases; unmatched junction nucleotides: 8. Germline assignment: CDR1 LNHDA and CDR2 SQIVND (reference sequence). The CDR3 coding sequence is TGTGCCAGTAGTATAGTGGCCGGGACAGGGGTCGCACCCCTCCACTTT. Translation gives CASSIVAGTGVAPLHF.

This chain uses TRBV29-1 with TRBJ2-1; D may be TRBD1 (5 bases). V was trimmed by 2 bases and J by 12 bases, leaving 5 bases between them. The V gene's germline CDR1 is SQVTM and CDR2 ANQGSEA. The CDR3 length is 9 residues. The CDR3 loop reads CSVEQGQFF. The CDR3 DNA sequence: TGCAGCGTTGAACAGGGGCAGTTCTTC.

A single count supports this clone. The chain joins TRBV2 to TRBJ2-1, with 7 positions matching TRBD2. Germline V gives CDR1 SNHLY, CDR2 FYNNEI. This CDR3 region has 15 residues. V lost 6 bases to trimming and J lost 5 bases; unmatched junction nucleotides: 10. CDR3 bases: TGTGCCAGCAGCCCGGGGAGGGCCGGGAACAATGAGCAGTTCTTC. It codes for CASSPGRAGNNEQFF.

This clone was counted between two and nine times. The sample contains more than one DNA sequence encoding this CDR3. The chain combines TRBV3-1 (or the pseudogene TRBV3-2) with TRBJ1-6, with a weak D call TRBD1 (6 bases). The length of the CDR3 is 14 residues. Trimming left V 4 bases short and J 6 bases short, with 10 bases between. Per the germline V gene, CDR1 is LGHDT and CDR2 is YNNKEL (reference sequence). The chain's CDR3 is CASSLGQINSPLHF. In nucleotides, the CDR3 is TGTGCCAGCAGCCTTGGACAGATTAATTCACCCCTCCACTTT.

The chain combines TRBV27 with TRBJ2-7; D is perhaps TRBD1 (5 bases). The CDR3 sequence is 13 residues long. Germline V gene lookup returns CDR1 MNHEY and CDR2 SMNVEV (reference sequence). Trimming removed 3 bases at V and 3 bases at J, with 9 bases between. The CDR3 region is CASSFRENYEQYF. CDR3 coding DNA: TGTGCCAGCAGTTTCAGGGAAAACTACGAGCAGTACTTC.

The chain has TRBV7-9 and TRBJ2-3; unclear D gene. CDR3 length equals 12 residues. From germline, CDR1 is SEHNR and CDR2 FQNEAQ (reference sequence). The V end was cut by 5 bases, the J end by 6 bases, with 9 bases between. CDR3 DNA: TGTGCCAGCAGCGCGAACGTGGATACGCAGTATTTT. It specifies CASSANVDTQYF.

V gene TRBV10-3 combines with J gene TRBJ2-6; perhaps TRBD2 as D (6 bases). Germline lookup yields CDR1 ENHRY and CDR2 SYGVKD. This CDR3 contains 15 residues. V was shortened by 10 bases and J by 1 base, with 14 bases between the two germline ends. CDR3 loop: CATTPGGSGANVLTF. The CDR3 nucleotides are TGTGCCACAACACCCGGAGGGTCTGGGGCCAACGTCCTGACTTTC.

CDR3 nucleotides: TGTGCCAGCAGCTTGGAGGGGAGGACCTACAATGAGCAGTTCTTC. Amino acid sequence: CASSLEGRTYNEQFF. This chain joins TRBV5-8 and TRBJ2-1; a possible D gene is TRBD2 (6 bases). The V end lost 0 bases, the J end lost 2 bases, and 9 bases lay between the germline ends. The germline CDR1 and CDR2 sequences are SGHTS and YDEGEE. The CDR3 covers 15 residues.

The chain recombines TRBV10-1 with TRBJ2-1, with a tentative D call TRBD1 (6 bases). V was shortened by 6 bases and J by 12 bases, with 18 bases between the two germline ends. The CDR3 contains 13 residues. The germline gives CDR1 WNHNN, CDR2 SYGVQD (reference sequence). CDR3 in amino acids: CASRHPGARGQFF. CDR3 in DNA: TGCGCCAGCAGACATCCAGGGGCCCGTGGGCAGTTCTTC.

The V call is TRBV3-1 (or the pseudogene TRBV3-2), the J call TRBJ1-1; D ambiguous. CDR1 is LGHDT, CDR2 YNNKEL, per germline (reference sequence). This CDR3 is 14 amino acids long. The germline V and J ends were trimmed by 1 base and 5 bases, with 11 bases remaining between them. DNA for the CDR3: TGTGCCAGCAGCCAAGGAGGCCCGAGGACTGAAGCTTTCTTT. The encoded protein is CASSQGGPRTEAFF.

The V gene is TRBV5-4, the J gene TRBJ2-1; 7 bases map to TRBD1. The V gene's germline CDR1 is SGHNT and CDR2 YYREEE (reference sequence). The CDR3 runs to 14 residues. Losses at the gene ends were 4 bases for V and 6 bases for J; bases not matched to a gene: 7. This CDR3 reads CASSADRVGNEQFF. As DNA, the CDR3 is TGTGCCAGCAGCGCCGACAGGGTTGGCAATGAGCAGTTCTTC.

This chain uses TRBV30 with TRBJ2-3, with D tentatively TRBD2 (6 bases). V gave up 0 bases and J gave up 5 bases, with 9 bases separating them. CDR3 length equals 13 residues. Looked up from germline, CDR1 is GTSNPN and CDR2 is SVGIG (reference sequence). The CDR3 region has the DNA TGTGCCTGGAGTGTAGGAGGGAAAGATACGCAGTATTTT. It translates to CAWSVGGKDTQYF.

This rearrangement joins TRBV18 to TRBJ2-3; maybe TRBD2 (5 bases). Per germline, CDR1 KGHSH and CDR2 LQKENI. Trimming removed 2 bases from V and 3 bases from J, with 12 bases in between. The CDR3 consists of 15 residues. CDR3 nucleotides: TGTGCCAGCTCACCAAACTCCGGAGGTACAGATACGCAGTATTTT. Protein: CASSPNSGGTDTQYF.

This clone was found a few times. The chain recombines TRBV9 with TRBJ1-6; D unresolved. Per germline, CDR1 SGDLS and CDR2 YYNGEE. This CDR3 comprises 14 residues. V lost 4 bases and J lost 5, with 10 bases in between. The CDR3: CASSLRVNNSPLHF. As DNA, the CDR3 is TGTGCCAGCAGCTTGAGGGTAAATAATTCACCCCTCCACTTT.

The gene calls are TRBV28 and TRBJ2-5, with 9 bases aligning to TRBD1. The CDR3 runs to 16 residues. Germline values: CDR1 MDHEN, CDR2 SYDVKM. V shed 1 base and J 5 bases; nucleotides not matched to a gene: 8. The CDR3 DNA reads as TGTGCCAGCAGTTTATATGTAGGGACAGGGTGGGAGACCCAGTACTTC. It yields the protein CASSLYVGTGWETQYF.

This clone was seen only a few times. V gene TRBV7-9 combines with J gene TRBJ2-7; 7 bases are a match to TRBD1. The CDR3 contains 14 residues. Trimming took 5 bases from V and 0 from J; bases not matched to a gene: 4. Germline CDR1 SEHNR, CDR2 FQNEAQ (reference sequence). The CDR3 nucleotides are TGTGCCAGCAGCGCCCGGGACAGCTCCTACGAGCAGTACTTC. Its protein product is CASSARDSSYEQYF.

The rearrangement joins TRBV28 to TRBJ2-6; D may be TRBD2 (6 bases). Germline V gene lookup returns CDR1 MDHEN and CDR2 SYDVKM. Trimming pared 3 bases from V and 2 bases from J, leaving 8 bases between. The CDR3 contains 15 residues. DNA of the CDR3: TGTGCCAGCAGTTTTGGAGGGGCTGGGGCCAACGTCCTGACTTTC. Translation: CASSFGGAGANVLTF.

This chain uses TRBV5-1 with TRBJ2-6; TRBD1 aligns across 11 bases. The V gene's germline CDR1 is SGHRS and CDR2 YFSETQ. The CDR3 covers 18 residues. Losses at the gene ends were 4 bases for V and 0 bases for J; bases not matched to a gene: 6. The CDR3 region has the DNA TGCGCCAGCAGCCGTGCCGGGACAGGGGGCTCTGGGGCCAACGTCCTGACTTTC. Amino acid sequence: CASSRAGTGGSGANVLTF.

The V gene is TRBV7-9, the J gene TRBJ1-4, with 10 bases fitting TRBD1. The J segment lost 0 bases and the V segment lost 2 bases, leaving 6 bases of the junction unmatched. The CDR3 is 18 residues long. Germline-derived CDR1 and CDR2 are SEHNR and FQNEAQ (reference sequence). CDR3 in DNA: TGTGCCAGCAGCTTACCCGACAGGGGGCGTTCAACTAATGAAAAACTGTTTTTT. It is translated as CASSLPDRGRSTNEKLFF.

The chain carries TRBV7-9 and TRBJ1-6; 7 bases align to TRBD1. With V trimmed by 5 bases and J by 10 bases, 8 bases remained unmatched. The CDR3 runs to 14 residues. Germline CDR1 and CDR2: SEHNR and FQNEAQ (reference sequence). CDR3 protein: CASSPSGGNSPLHF. CDR3 sequence (DNA): TGTGCCAGCAGCCCATCAGGGGGGAACTCACCCCTCCACTTT.

The gene calls are TRBV28 and TRBJ2-3; 10 nucleotides agree with TRBD2. The CDR3 length is 15 residues. The germline V gene has CDR1 MDHEN and CDR2 SYDVKM. CDR3 sequence (DNA): TGTGCATCGGCGGCTAGCGGGAGATTCACAGATACGCAGTATTTT. Amino acids: CASAASGRFTDTQYF.

The gene calls are TRBV6-5 and TRBJ1-2, with 7 bases identical to TRBD1. The CDR3 loop spans 14 amino acids. Unmatched junction bases numbered 10, after V lost 10 bases and J lost 2 bases. Germline CDR1 is MNHEY and CDR2 is SVGAGI. The CDR3 is CATLGDRINYGYTF. DNA for the CDR3: TGTGCCACCTTGGGGGACAGAATAAACTATGGCTACACCTTC.

The genes are TRBV5-5 and TRBJ1-5; D might be TRBD1 (6 bases). The germline CDR1 and CDR2 sequences are SGHKS and YYEKEE (reference sequence). CDR3 length equals 14 residues. Trimming took off 4 bases at V and 1 base at J, with 9 bases between the two ends. The CDR3 bases are TGTGCCAGCAGCCTTGACAGGAGCAATCAGCCCCAGCATTTT. As protein: CASSLDRSNQPQHF.

The V and J genes are TRBV11-1 and TRBJ2-1; 7 positions agree with TRBD2. From germline, CDR1 is SGHAT and CDR2 FQDESV (reference sequence). The CDR3 has 14 amino acids. The junction had 9 bases not matched to a gene; V was cut back by 5 bases and J by 8 bases. The CDR3 spells CASSPPVGGHEQFF. The CDR3, as DNA: TGTGCCAGCAGCCCCCCGGTGGGAGGGCATGAGCAGTTCTTC. Variable domain in full (rest from reference TRBV11-1 and TRBJ2-1): EAEVAQSPRYKITEKSQAVAFWCDPISGHATLYWYRQILGQGPELLVQFQDESVVDDSQLPKDRFSAERLKGVDSTLKIQPAELGDSAMYLCASSPPVGGHEQFFGPGTRLTVL.

J is TRBJ1-3 and V is TRBV7-9; D unresolved. V lost 3 bases and J lost 4, with 4 bases in between. The germline gives CDR1 SEHNR, CDR2 FQNEAQ (reference sequence). CDR3 length: 12 residues. The chain's CDR3 is CASSFPGNTIYF. CDR3 nucleotides: TGTGCCAGCAGCTTCCCGGGAAACACCATATATTTT.

The chain combines TRBV9 with TRBJ2-5, with a tentative D call TRBD1 (6 bases). Trimming took 0 bases from V and 4 from J, leaving 16 bases between them. Per the germline V gene, CDR1 is SGDLS and CDR2 is YYNGEE. The CDR3 runs 16 residues. DNA for the CDR3: TGTGCCAGCAGCGTAGAGGCCTGGGGACAAGTAGAGACCCAGTACTTC. This encodes CASSVEAWGQVETQYF.